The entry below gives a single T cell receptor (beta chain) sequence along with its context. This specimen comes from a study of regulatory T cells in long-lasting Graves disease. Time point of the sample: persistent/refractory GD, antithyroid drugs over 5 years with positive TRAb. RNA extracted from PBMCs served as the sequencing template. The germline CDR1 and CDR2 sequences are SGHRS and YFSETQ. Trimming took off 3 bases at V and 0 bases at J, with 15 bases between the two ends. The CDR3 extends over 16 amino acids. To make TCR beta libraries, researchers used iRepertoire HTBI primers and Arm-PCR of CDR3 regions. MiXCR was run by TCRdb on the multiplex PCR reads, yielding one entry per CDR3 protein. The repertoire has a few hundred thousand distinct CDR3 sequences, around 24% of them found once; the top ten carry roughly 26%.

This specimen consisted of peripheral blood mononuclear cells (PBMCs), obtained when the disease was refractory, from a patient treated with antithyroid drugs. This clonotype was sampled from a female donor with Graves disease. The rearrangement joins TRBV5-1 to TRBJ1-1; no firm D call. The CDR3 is CASSSGRLLLNTEAFF. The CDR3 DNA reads TGCGCCAGCAGCTCCGGCCGTCTACTATTGAACACTGAAGCTTTCTTT.